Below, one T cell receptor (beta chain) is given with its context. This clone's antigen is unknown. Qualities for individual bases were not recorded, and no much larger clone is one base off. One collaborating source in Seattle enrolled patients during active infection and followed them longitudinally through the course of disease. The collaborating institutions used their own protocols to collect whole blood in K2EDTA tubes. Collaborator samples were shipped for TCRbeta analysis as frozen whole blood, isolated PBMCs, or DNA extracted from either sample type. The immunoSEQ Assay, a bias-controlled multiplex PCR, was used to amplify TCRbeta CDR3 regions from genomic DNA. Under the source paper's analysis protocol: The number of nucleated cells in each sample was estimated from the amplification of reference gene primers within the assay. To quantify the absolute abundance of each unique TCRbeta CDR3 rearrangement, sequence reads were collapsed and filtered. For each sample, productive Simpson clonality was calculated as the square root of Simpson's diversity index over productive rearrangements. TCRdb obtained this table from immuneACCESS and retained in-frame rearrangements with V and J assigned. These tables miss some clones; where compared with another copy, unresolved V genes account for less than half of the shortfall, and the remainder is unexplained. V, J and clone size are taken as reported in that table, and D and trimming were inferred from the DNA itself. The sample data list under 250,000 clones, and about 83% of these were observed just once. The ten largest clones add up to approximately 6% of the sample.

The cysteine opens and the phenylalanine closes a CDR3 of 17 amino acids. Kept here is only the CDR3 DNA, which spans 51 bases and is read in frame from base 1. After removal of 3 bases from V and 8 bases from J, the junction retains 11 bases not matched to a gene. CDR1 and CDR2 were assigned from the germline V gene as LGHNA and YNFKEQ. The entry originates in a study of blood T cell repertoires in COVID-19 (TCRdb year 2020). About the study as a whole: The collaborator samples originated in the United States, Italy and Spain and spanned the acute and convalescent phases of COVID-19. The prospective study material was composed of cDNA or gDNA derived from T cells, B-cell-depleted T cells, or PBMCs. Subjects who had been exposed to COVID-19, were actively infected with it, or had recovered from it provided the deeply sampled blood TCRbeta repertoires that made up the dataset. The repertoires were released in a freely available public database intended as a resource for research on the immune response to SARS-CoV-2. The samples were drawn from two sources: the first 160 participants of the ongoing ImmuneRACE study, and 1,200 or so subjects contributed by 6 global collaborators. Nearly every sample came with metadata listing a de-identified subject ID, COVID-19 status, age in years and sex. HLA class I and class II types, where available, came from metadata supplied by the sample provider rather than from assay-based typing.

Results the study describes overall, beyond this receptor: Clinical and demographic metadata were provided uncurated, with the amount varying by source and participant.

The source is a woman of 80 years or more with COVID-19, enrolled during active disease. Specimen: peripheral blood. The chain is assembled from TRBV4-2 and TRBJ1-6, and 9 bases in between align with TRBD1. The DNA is TGTGCCAGCAGCCACGGGACAGGGAGGGACATTGATTCACCCCTCCACTTT. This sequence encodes CASSHGTGRDIDSPLHF.